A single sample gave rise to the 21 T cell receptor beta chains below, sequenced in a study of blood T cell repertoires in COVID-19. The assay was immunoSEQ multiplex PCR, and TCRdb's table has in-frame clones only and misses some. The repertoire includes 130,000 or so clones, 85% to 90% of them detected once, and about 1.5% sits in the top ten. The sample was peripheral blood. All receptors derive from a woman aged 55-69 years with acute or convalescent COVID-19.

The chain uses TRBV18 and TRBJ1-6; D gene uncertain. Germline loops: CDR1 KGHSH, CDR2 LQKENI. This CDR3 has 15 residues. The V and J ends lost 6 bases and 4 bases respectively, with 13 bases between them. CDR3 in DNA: TGTGCCAGCTCGGCCGACAATGGTTATAATTCACCCCTCCACTTT. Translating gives CASSADNGYNSPLHF.

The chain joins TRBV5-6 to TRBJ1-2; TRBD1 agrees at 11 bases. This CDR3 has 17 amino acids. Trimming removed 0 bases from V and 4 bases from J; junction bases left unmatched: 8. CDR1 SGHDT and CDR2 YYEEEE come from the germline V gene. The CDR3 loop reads CASSLDDGQGAGYGYTF. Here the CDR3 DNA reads TGTGCCAGCAGCTTGGATGATGGACAGGGGGCGGGCTATGGCTACACCTTC. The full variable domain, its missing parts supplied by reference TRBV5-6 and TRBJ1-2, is DAGVTQSPTHLIKTRGQQVTLRCSPKSGHDTVSWYQQALGQGPQFIFQYYEEEERQRGNFPDRFSGHQFPNYSSELNVNALLLGDSALYLCASSLDDGQGAGYGYTFGSGTRLTVV.

CDR3 sequence (DNA): TGCGCCAGCAGTGAGGGCGGGGGCGCAGGTTCCGCTGAAGCTTTCTTT. Translated: CASSEGGGAGSAEAFF. This chain joins TRBV5-1 and TRBJ1-1; D possibly corresponds to TRBD1 (6 bases). The CDR3 loop spans 16 amino acids. V was trimmed by 5 bases and J by 6 bases, leaving 23 bases between them. CDR1 and CDR2 from the germline V gene are SGHRS and YFSETQ.

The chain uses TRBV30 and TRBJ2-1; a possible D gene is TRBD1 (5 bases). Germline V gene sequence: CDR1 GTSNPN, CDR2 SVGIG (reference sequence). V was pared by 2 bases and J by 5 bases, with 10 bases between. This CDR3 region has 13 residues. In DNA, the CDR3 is TGTGCCTGGAGTCCTGGACAAGACAATGAGCAGTTCTTC. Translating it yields CAWSPGQDNEQFF.

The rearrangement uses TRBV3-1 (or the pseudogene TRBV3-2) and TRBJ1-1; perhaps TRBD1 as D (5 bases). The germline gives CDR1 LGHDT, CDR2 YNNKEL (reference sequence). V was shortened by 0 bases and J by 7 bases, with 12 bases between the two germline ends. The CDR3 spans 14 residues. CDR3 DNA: TGTGCCAGCAGCCAAGAATGGGGGAGGAGTGAAGCTTTCTTT. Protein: CASSQEWGRSEAFF.

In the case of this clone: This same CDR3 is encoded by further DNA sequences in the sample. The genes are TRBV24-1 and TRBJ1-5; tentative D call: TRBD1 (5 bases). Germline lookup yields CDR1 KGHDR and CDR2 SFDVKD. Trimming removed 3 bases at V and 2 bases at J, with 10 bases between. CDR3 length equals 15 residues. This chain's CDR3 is CATSDGRGGNQPQHF. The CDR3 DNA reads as TGTGCCACCAGTGATGGTAGGGGTGGCAATCAGCCCCAGCATTTT.

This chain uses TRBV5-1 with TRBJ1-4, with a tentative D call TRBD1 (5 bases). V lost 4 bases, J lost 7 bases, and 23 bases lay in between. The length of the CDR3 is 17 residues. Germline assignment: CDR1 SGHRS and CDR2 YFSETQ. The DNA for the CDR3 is TGCGCCAGCAGCCCTCGCCCAGGGCCAAGGGCAAGTGAAAAACTGTTTTTT. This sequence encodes CASSPRPGPRASEKLFF.

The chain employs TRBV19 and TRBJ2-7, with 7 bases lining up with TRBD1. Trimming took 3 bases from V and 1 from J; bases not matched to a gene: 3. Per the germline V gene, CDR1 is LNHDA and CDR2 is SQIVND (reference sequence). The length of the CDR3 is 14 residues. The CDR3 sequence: CASSIRDRSYEQYF. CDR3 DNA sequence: TGTGCCAGTAGTATCCGGGACAGATCCTACGAGCAGTACTTC.

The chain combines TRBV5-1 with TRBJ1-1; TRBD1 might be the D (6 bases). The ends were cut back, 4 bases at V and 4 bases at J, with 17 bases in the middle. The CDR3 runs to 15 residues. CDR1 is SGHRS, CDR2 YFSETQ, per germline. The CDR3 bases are TGCGCCAGCAGCGCCGAACAGGGTAGCACCACTGAAGCTTTCTTT. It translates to CASSAEQGSTTEAFF.

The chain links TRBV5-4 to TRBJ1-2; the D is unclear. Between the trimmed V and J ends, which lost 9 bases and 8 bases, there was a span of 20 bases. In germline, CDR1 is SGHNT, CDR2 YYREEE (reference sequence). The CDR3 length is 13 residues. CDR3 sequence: CATLGEAIGGYTF. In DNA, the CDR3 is TGTGCCACCCTCGGCGAGGCCATCGGGGGCTACACCTTC.

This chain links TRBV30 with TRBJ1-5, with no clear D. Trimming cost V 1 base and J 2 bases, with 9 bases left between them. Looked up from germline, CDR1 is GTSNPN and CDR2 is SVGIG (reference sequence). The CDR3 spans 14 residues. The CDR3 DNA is TGTGCCTGGAGTGGCGCGGTGGGCAATCAGCCCCAGCATTTT. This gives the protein CAWSGAVGNQPQHF.

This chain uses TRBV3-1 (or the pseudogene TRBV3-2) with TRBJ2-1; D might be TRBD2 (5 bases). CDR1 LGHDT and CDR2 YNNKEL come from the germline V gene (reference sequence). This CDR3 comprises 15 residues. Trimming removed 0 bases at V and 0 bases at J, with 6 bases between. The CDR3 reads CASSQEGSSYNEQFF. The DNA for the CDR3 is TGTGCCAGCAGCCAAGAAGGGAGCTCCTACAATGAGCAGTTCTTC.

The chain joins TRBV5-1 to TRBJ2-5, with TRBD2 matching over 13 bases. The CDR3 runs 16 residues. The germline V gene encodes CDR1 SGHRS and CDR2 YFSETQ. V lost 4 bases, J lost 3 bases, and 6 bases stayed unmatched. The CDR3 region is CASSAPGLAGKETQYF. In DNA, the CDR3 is TGCGCCAGCAGCGCGCCGGGACTAGCGGGGAAAGAGACCCAGTACTTC.

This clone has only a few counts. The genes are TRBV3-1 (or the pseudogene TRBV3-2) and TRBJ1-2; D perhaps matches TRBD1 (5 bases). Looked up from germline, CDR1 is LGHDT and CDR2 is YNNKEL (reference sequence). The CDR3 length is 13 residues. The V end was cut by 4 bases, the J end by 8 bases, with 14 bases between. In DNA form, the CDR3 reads TGTGCCAGCAGCCCCACAGGAGTGGCCGGCTACACCTTC. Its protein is CASSPTGVAGYTF.

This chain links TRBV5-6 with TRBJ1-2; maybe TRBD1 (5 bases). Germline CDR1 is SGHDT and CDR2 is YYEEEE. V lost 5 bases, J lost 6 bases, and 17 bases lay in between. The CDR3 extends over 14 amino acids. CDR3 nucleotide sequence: TGTGCCAGCAGGGAGGGTGGGGCACCAAATGGCTACACCTTC. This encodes CASREGGAPNGYTF.

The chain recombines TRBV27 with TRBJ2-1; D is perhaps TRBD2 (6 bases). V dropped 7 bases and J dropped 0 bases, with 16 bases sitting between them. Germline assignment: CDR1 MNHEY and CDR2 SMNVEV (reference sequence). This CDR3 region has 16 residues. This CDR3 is CASNLSGSGSYNEQFF. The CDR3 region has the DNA TGTGCCAGCAATCTTAGCGGATCGGGCTCCTACAATGAGCAGTTCTTC.

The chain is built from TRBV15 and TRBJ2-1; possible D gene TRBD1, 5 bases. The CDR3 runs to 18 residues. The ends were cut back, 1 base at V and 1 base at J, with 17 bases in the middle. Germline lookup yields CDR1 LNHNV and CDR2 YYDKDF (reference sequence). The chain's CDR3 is CATSRGGSGPESYNEQFF. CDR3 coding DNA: TGTGCCACCAGCAGAGGGGGCTCGGGCCCGGAATCCTACAATGAGCAGTTCTTC.

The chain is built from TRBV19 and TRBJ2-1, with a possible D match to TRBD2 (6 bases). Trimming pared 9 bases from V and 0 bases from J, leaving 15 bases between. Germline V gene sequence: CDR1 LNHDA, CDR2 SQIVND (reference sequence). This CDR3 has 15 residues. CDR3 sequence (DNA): TGTGCCAGCAAGACTAGTACAAGCTCCTACAATGAGCAGTTCTTC. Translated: CASKTSTSSYNEQFF. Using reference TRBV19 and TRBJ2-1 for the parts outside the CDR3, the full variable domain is DGGITQSPKYLFRKEGQNVTLSCEQNLNHDAMYWYRQDPGQGLRLIYYSQIVNDFQKGDIAEGYSVSREKKESFPLTVTSAQKNPTAFYLCASKTSTSSYNEQFFGPGTRLTVL.

CDR3 protein: CASSPGTASPATGELFF. The CDR3 region has the DNA TGTGCCAGCAGTCCCGGGACAGCCTCACCGGCCACCGGGGAGCTGTTTTTT. The rearrangement links TRBV6-6 to TRBJ2-2, with TRBD1 matching over 7 bases. V lost 5 bases to trimming and J lost 4 bases; unmatched junction nucleotides: 13. The germline V gene encodes CDR1 MNHNY and CDR2 SVGAGI (reference sequence). The CDR3 sequence is 17 residues long.

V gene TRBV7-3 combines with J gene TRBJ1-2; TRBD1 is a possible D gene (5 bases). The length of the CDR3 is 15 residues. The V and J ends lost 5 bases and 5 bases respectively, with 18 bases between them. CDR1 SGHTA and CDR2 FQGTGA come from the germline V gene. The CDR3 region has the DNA TGTGCCAGCAGCGAATCCCCGGGGGACGCTTATGGCTACACCTTC. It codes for CASSESPGDAYGYTF.

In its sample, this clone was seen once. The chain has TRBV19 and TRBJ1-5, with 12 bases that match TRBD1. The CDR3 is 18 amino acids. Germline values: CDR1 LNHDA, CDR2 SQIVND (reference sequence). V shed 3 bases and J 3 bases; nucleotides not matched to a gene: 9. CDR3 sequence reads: CASSMGGTGGANNQPQHF. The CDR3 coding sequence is TGTGCCAGTAGTATGGGGGGGACAGGGGGCGCAAACAATCAGCCCCAGCATTTT. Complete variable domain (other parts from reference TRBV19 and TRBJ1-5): DGGITQSPKYLFRKEGQNVTLSCEQNLNHDAMYWYRQDPGQGLRLIYYSQIVNDFQKGDIAEGYSVSREKKESFPLTVTSAQKNPTAFYLCASSMGGTGGANNQPQHFGDGTRLSIL.